The T cell receptor beta chain under discussion was sequenced for a study of response to subunit inactivated influenza vaccine. This clonotype has more than one count but fewer than ten. Its cognate antigen is unknown. Germline lookup yields CDR1 MNHEY and CDR2 SVGAGI. With 4 bases removed from V and 7 bases from J, the gap between germline ends came to 14 bases. CDR3 length: 13 amino acids. TCRdb re-analysed the RT-PCR reads in MiXCR, keeping a single row per CDR3 protein. The sample consists of around 480,000 distinct CDR3 sequences, about 15% of them appearing once. Points from the study as a whole: Few new T cells, the authors suggested, are recruited by each seasonal influenza vaccination.

The origin of this receptor is a man aged 50-75 years who received an inactivated influenza vaccine. The chain links TRBV6-5 to TRBJ2-7, with D perhaps matching TRBD2 (5 bases). Sequencing used CD4+ T cells sorted from PBMCs, obtained less than 30 months after vaccination. The CDR3 region is CASSLPQRREQYF. DNA for the CDR3: TGTGCCAGCAGTTTGCCCCAAAGGAGGGAGCAGTACTTC.